This TCR beta chain was documented in a study of TIL therapy for anti-PD-1-resistant metastatic lung cancer. Across the whole study: Tumors carried a median about 1.6 non-synonymous mutations per megabase.

Time point indicated: pre-treatment sample, taken before nivolumab and TIL therapy. The immunoSEQ assay was v3. Each library reached 2.1 million or so read pairs, or about 5-6.5 million at deep level. Measured with immunoSEQ multiplex PCR; TCRdb has only the in-frame clones, and not every one. Among under 35,000 clones listed, 74% were seen once. Germline V CDR1 and CDR2: SGHRS, YFSETQ. With V trimmed by 4 bases and J by 5 bases, 13 bases remained unmatched. This CDR3 contains 17 residues. The J gene is TRBJ2-1, the V gene TRBV5-1; 9 bases are shared with TRBD2. Sequences were derived from blood, sampled at baseline. The sequence derives from a woman between 30 and 80 years old with non-small cell lung cancer. The CDR3 DNA reads TGCGCCAGCAGCGTGGAAAGCATAGCGGGAGATAACAATGAGCAGTTCTTC. Translating it yields CASSVESIAGDNNEQFF.